A single sample is the source of the 22 T cell receptor beta chains below, sequenced in a study of T cell repertoires in cytomegalovirus infection. One entry per CDR3 protein results from TCRdb running MiXCR on the reads. Found here are about 180,000 distinct CDR3 sequences, approximately 15% of them singletons; the top ten hold roughly a quarter. Sequenced material: PBMCs. These receptors were obtained from a human donor in good health (CMV status not recorded). Some clones in this sample may be carry-over from other donors' samples.

This clonotype was detected ten times or more. This sequence joins TRBV7-2 and TRBJ2-1; TRBD2 aligns across 7 bases. With 4 bases clipped from V and 7 bases from J, the junction kept 10 bases outside the gene matches. The CDR3 loop spans 15 amino acids. CDR1 is SGHTA and CDR2 is FQGNSA in the germline V gene. Here the CDR3 DNA reads TGTGCCAGCAGCTCCCCCCCGCGGGGGTGGAATGAGCAGTTCTTC. Protein sequence: CASSSPPRGWNEQFF.

The chain employs TRBV6-4 and TRBJ1-1; D unresolved. Trimming removed 5 bases at V and 1 base at J, with 8 bases between. The CDR3 loop spans 13 amino acids. CDR1 is MRHNA, CDR2 SNTAGT, per germline. This CDR3 is CASSMKENTEAFF. The CDR3 bases are TGTGCCAGCAGTATGAAGGAGAACACTGAAGCTTTCTTT.

This clonotype showed up many times. The chain joins TRBV24-1 to TRBJ2-1, with a tentative D call TRBD2 (5 bases). CDR1 KGHDR and CDR2 SFDVKD come from the germline V gene. The CDR3 covers 16 residues. The V end lost 4 bases, the J end lost 0 bases, and 12 bases lay between the germline ends. The CDR3 nucleotides read TGTGCCACCAGTGACTCTACTAGGAGCTCCTACAATGAGCAGTTCTTC. As protein: CATSDSTRSSYNEQFF.

At least ten counts were recorded for this clonotype. The chain joins TRBV28 to TRBJ2-1; tentatively, D is TRBD2 (6 bases). Germline CDR1 and CDR2: MDHEN and SYDVKM. Trimming removed 3 bases from V and 5 bases from J, with 17 bases in between. The CDR3 extends over 16 amino acids. The CDR3 DNA follows: TGTGCCAGCAGTTTGGTCGGGGGAGGAAACGACAATGAGCAGTTCTTC. It specifies CASSLVGGGNDNEQFF.

Concerning this clonotype itself: Without the conserved terminal phenylalanine or tryptophan, this CDR3 likely stems from a read error. The chain recombines TRBV20-1 with TRBJ2-1; weak D call: TRBD1 (6 bases). This CDR3 contains 14 residues. V lost 2 bases and J lost 2, with 10 bases in between. Germline values: CDR1 DFQATT, CDR2 SNEGSKA (reference sequence). CDR3 DNA sequence: TGCAGTGCTAGAATAGAGGGGGCCTACAATGAGCAGTTCTAC. The encoded protein is CSARIEGAYNEQFY.

The V call is TRBV27, the J call TRBJ1-5; D call uncertain. Germline V gene data show CDR1 as MNHEY and CDR2 as SMNVEV (reference sequence). The CDR3 consists of 11 residues. V lost 8 bases, J lost 6 bases, and 8 bases lay in between. CDR3 loop: CASGRFQPQHF. CDR3 bases: TGTGCCAGCGGAAGATTTCAGCCCCAGCATTTT.

V gene TRBV20-1 combines with J gene TRBJ2-1; the match to TRBD2 covers 10 bases. The CDR3 is 16 residues long. Trimming took 0 bases from V and 3 from J; bases not matched to a gene: 5. CDR1 and CDR2 (germline): DFQATT, SNEGSKA (reference sequence). In nucleotides, the CDR3 is TGCAGTGCTAGAGATCCTAGCGGGGGAAACTACAATGAGCAGTTCTTC. It is translated as CSARDPSGGNYNEQFF.

The sample holds many counts of this clonotype. The chain employs TRBV12-3 or TRBV12-4 and TRBJ2-1; the match to TRBD2 covers 7 bases. Germline trimming cut 5 bases from V and 3 bases from J; bases unmatched to any gene: 19. The CDR3 sequence is 19 residues long. The CDR3 coding sequence is TGTGCCAGCAGTACTCCGGTCGGCGGGAGCGGTGATTACTACAATGAGCAGTTCTTC. Translated: CASSTPVGGSGDYYNEQFF.

This clonotype was seen at least ten times. The chain has TRBV7-8 and TRBJ1-1; D unclear. CDR1 SGHVS and CDR2 FQNEAQ come from the germline V gene. The CDR3 has 16 residues. V lost 2 bases to trimming and J lost 2 bases, with 15 bases between them. The DNA for the CDR3 is TGTGCCAGCAGCTTACAACGGCAGCCCAGTAACACTGAAGCTTTCTTT. This sequence encodes CASSLQRQPSNTEAFF.

This clonotype occurred many times. The CDR3 reads CATSGAGGHEQFF. The CDR3, as DNA: TGTGCCACCTCGGGGGCGGGGGGCCATGAGCAGTTCTTC. The V gene is TRBV24-1, the J gene TRBJ2-1; 8 bases are shared with TRBD2. The CDR3 covers 13 residues. In germline, CDR1 is KGHDR, CDR2 SFDVKD. J gave up 8 bases and V 9 bases, and 8 bases lay outside the gene matches.

This clonotype was detected ten times or more. The chain couples TRBV5-6 to TRBJ1-1; tentative D call: TRBD1 (6 bases). Germline-derived CDR1 and CDR2 are SGHDT and YYEEEE. Trimming pared 3 bases from V and 2 bases from J, leaving 11 bases between. The CDR3 has 14 residues. CDR3: CASSYRVFNTEAFF. The CDR3 DNA follows: TGTGCCAGCAGCTACAGGGTCTTCAACACTGAAGCTTTCTTT.

This clonotype has ten or more counts. This sequence joins TRBV20-1 and TRBJ1-1, with TRBD1 matching 8 bases. This CDR3 spans 16 amino acids. J gave up 2 bases and V 1 base, and 9 bases lay outside the gene matches. Germline V gene lookup returns CDR1 DFQATT and CDR2 SNEGSKA (reference sequence). The CDR3 is CSARGTWTGRNTEAFF. Here the CDR3 DNA reads TGCAGTGCTAGAGGTACCTGGACAGGGAGAAACACTGAAGCTTTCTTT.

Only one count was recorded for this clonotype. The chain couples TRBV5-6 to TRBJ1-1; possibly TRBD1 for D (6 bases). CDR1 and CDR2 (germline): SGHDT, YYEEEE. The V gene lost 4 bases and the J gene lost 8 bases, with 18 bases spanning the gap. The CDR3 is 14 residues long. The CDR3 DNA is TGTGCCAGCAGCGCAACGACAGGCCCTATCGAAGCTTTCTTT. It encodes CASSATTGPIEAFF.

There are many counts of this clonotype. The rearrangement uses TRBV7-6 and TRBJ2-6, with 7 nucleotides matching TRBD1. There are 18 residues in the CDR3. V dropped 0 bases and J dropped 2; count of bases not matched to a gene: 7. Germline V gives CDR1 SGHVS, CDR2 FNYEAQ. This CDR3 is CASSLAGTDEAGANVLTF. CDR3 nucleotides: TGTGCCAGCAGCTTAGCGGGGACAGACGAAGCTGGGGCCAACGTCCTGACTTTC.

This clonotype was seen more than once but under ten times. J is TRBJ2-7 and V is TRBV15, with TRBD2 as a possible D gene (5 bases). This CDR3 comprises 13 residues. V lost 0 bases, J lost 6 bases, and 9 bases lay in between. Germline V lookup: CDR1 LNHNV, CDR2 YYDKDF (reference sequence). This chain's CDR3 is CATSRDLDSEQYF. The CDR3 nucleotides read TGTGCCACCAGCAGAGATCTGGACTCCGAGCAGTACTTC.

This clonotype has a handful of counts. CDR3 DNA sequence: TGTGCCAGTAGTCCGACCTTGCAGGGCTACTGGTCACCCCTCCACTTT. Translation: CASSPTLQGYWSPLHF. The chain uses TRBV19 and TRBJ1-6, with a weak D call TRBD1 (5 bases). Germline V lookup: CDR1 LNHDA, CDR2 SQIVND (reference sequence). This CDR3 region has 16 residues. V lost 5 bases to trimming and J lost 10 bases, with 21 bases between them.

Many counts were recorded for this clonotype. The V gene is TRBV30, the J gene TRBJ2-2; perhaps TRBD1 as D (6 bases). Germline lookup yields CDR1 GTSNPN and CDR2 SVGIG (reference sequence). This CDR3 is built from 15 residues. V shed 3 bases and J shed 4 bases, with 15 bases lying between them. The CDR3 reads CAWRALDSLTGELFF. In DNA, the CDR3 is TGTGCCTGGAGGGCCCTGGACAGTCTCACCGGGGAGCTGTTTTTT.

This clonotype was found many times. This chain connects TRBV5-4 to TRBJ1-4, with D tentatively TRBD1 (5 bases). V lost 0 bases and J 8 bases, leaving 17 bases between the germline ends. Germline lookup yields CDR1 SGHNT and CDR2 YYREEE (reference sequence). The CDR3 covers 16 residues. CDR3 sequence (DNA): TGTGCCAGCAGCTTGGGACAGACGGCACGAAGAGAAAAACTGTTTTTT. Translation gives CASSLGQTARREKLFF. Based on the CDR3 plus reference TRBV5-4 and TRBJ1-4, the full variable domain is ETGVTQSPTHLIKTRGQQVTLRCSSQSGHNTVSWYQQALGQGPQFIFQYYREEENGRGNFPPRFSGLQFPNYSSELNVNALELDDSALYLCASSLGQTARREKLFFGSGTQLSVL.

V gene TRBV28 combines with J gene TRBJ2-2; perhaps TRBD1 as D (6 bases). Germline assignment: CDR1 MDHEN and CDR2 SYDVKM. V lost 5 bases and J lost 1, with 11 bases in between. The CDR3 totals 15 residues. The CDR3 nucleotides read TGTGCCAGCAGTCTGACAGGCCTGAACACCGGGGAGCTGTTTTTT. Residues: CASSLTGLNTGELFF.

This clonotype was seen ten or more times. DNA of the CDR3: TGTGCCAGCAGCCCGCGACAGGGCGGCGAGCAGTACTTC. It is translated as CASSPRQGGEQYF. The chain carries TRBV7-2 and TRBJ2-7; 7 bases match TRBD1. The CDR3 contains 13 residues. V shed 5 bases and J 6 bases; nucleotides not matched to a gene: 7. Looked up from germline, CDR1 is SGHTA and CDR2 is FQGNSA.

There are a few counts of this clonotype. This chain links TRBV28 with TRBJ2-7; tentatively, D is TRBD1 (6 bases). The germline V gene has CDR1 MDHEN and CDR2 SYDVKM. Between the trimmed V and J ends, which lost 2 bases and 0 bases, there was a span of 14 bases. This CDR3 is 16 amino acids long. CDR3 loop: CASSLRGIPFSYEQYF. The CDR3 DNA is TGTGCCAGCAGTTTAAGGGGGATCCCCTTCTCCTACGAGCAGTACTTC.

This clonotype has a handful of counts. V is TRBV20-1 and J is TRBJ1-4; D perhaps matches TRBD1 (5 bases). This CDR3 is 15 amino acids long. The germline V gene encodes CDR1 DFQATT and CDR2 SNEGSKA (reference sequence). Deletions cut 4 bases from V and 1 base from J, with 13 bases between. The CDR3 reads CSATSLQGTNEKLFF. The CDR3 DNA reads as TGCAGTGCTACCAGCCTTCAGGGAACTAATGAAAAACTGTTTTTT.